The rows below give T cell receptor beta chains drawn from one sample of a study of CD8 T cells in ankylosing spondylitis. MiXCR, run by TCRdb on the 5' RACE reads, gives a single entry per CDR3 protein. The sample has 500,000 to 550,000 distinct CDR3 sequences, about 13% seen once. Sample: blood, either unsorted or a sorted T cell fraction (not recorded which). These receptors originate from a male donor with ankylosing spondylitis. The CDR3 runs from the conserved cysteine through the conserved F or W. A D gene is named only where the DNA matches it firmly. Only some rows state a clone size, as once, few, many or a class for expanded clones.

clone_size: NA; d_call: NA; j_call: TRBJ1-6; v_call: TRBV20-1; cdr3_aa: CSANRRAPLHF; cdr3_nt: TGCAGTGCTAATAGGAGGGCACCCCTCCACTTT
clone_size: NA; d_call: TRBD1; j_call: TRBJ2-1; v_call: TRBV5-1; cdr3_aa: CASSLEGAPKFF; cdr3_nt: TGCGCCAGCAGCTTGGAGGGGGCGCCGAAGTTCTTC
clone_size: many; d_call: NA; j_call: TRBJ1-2; v_call: TRBV15; cdr3_aa: CATSEVFGTTSDGYTF; cdr3_nt: TGTGCCACCAGCGAGGTCTTTGGGACTACCTCCGATGGCTACACCTTC
clone_size: NA; d_call: NA; j_call: TRBJ1-1; v_call: TRBV20-1; cdr3_aa: CSVPVLGMMNTEAFF; cdr3_nt: TGCAGCGTCCCCGTGTTGGGGATGATGAACACTGAAGCTTTCTTT
clone_size: NA; d_call: TRBD2; j_call: TRBJ2-1; v_call: TRBV20-1; cdr3_aa: CSAPGTSGLGEQFF; cdr3_nt: TGCAGTGCTCCCGGGACTAGCGGCCTGGGGGAGCAGTTCTTC
clone_size: NA; d_call: NA; j_call: TRBJ2-7; v_call: TRBV15; cdr3_aa: CATSLHRDTSYEQYF; cdr3_nt: TGTGCCACCAGCTTGCATCGGGACACGAGCTACGAGCAGTACTTC
clone_size: many; d_call: NA; j_call: TRBJ2-1; v_call: TRBV7-8; cdr3_aa: CATSRDHSVGEQFF; cdr3_nt: TGTGCCACCTCGCGAGACCATAGCGTCGGTGAGCAGTTCTTC
clone_size: few; d_call: NA; j_call: TRBJ1-2; v_call: TRBV6-6; cdr3_aa: CASSYSTYGYTF; cdr3_nt: TGTGCCAGCAGTTACTCGACCTATGGCTACACCTTC
clone_size: many; d_call: NA; j_call: TRBJ2-7; v_call: TRBV12-3/TRBV12-4; cdr3_aa: CASSFRGPYEQYF; cdr3_nt: TGTGCCAGCAGTTTCCGGGGCCCCTACGAGCAGTACTTC
clone_size: NA; d_call: NA; j_call: TRBJ1-1; v_call: TRBV4-1; cdr3_aa: CASSQVDLFSLNTEAFF; cdr3_nt: TGCGCCAGCAGCCAGGTGGATCTATTCAGCTTGAACACTGAAGCTTTCTTT
clone_size: NA; d_call: TRBD2; j_call: TRBJ2-7; v_call: TRBV20-1; cdr3_aa: CSPAPGLAGVYEQYF; cdr3_nt: TGCAGTCCTGCCCCGGGACTAGCGGGGGTCTACGAGCAGTACTTC
clone_size: many; d_call: NA; j_call: TRBJ1-1; v_call: TRBV12-3/TRBV12-4; cdr3_aa: CASSRPGGNTEAFF; cdr3_nt: TGTGCCAGCAGTCGCCCCGGGGGAAACACTGAAGCTTTCTTT
clone_size: NA; d_call: TRBD1; j_call: TRBJ2-2; v_call: TRBV11-1; cdr3_aa: CASTDSGWVAQGTPNTGELFF; cdr3_nt: TGTGCCAGCACGGACTCAGGGTGGGTCGCACAGGGGACCCCGAACACCGGGGAGCTGTTTTTT
clone_size: NA; d_call: TRBD1; j_call: TRBJ1-1; v_call: TRBV3-1; cdr3_aa: CASRHDTGGTEAFF; cdr3_nt: TGTGCCAGCAGACATGATACAGGGGGCACTGAAGCTTTCTTT
clone_size: few; d_call: TRBD1; j_call: TRBJ1-1; v_call: TRBV6-5; cdr3_aa: CASSYRTGGAYTEAFF; cdr3_nt: TGTGCCAGCAGTTATCGGACAGGGGGCGCTTACACTGAAGCTTTCTTT
clone_size: few; d_call: TRBD1; j_call: TRBJ2-6; v_call: TRBV4-2; cdr3_aa: CASEQGHSGANVLTF; cdr3_nt: TGTGCCAGCGAACAGGGGCACTCTGGGGCCAACGTCCTGACTTTC
clone_size: NA; d_call: NA; j_call: TRBJ2-1; v_call: TRBV3-1; cdr3_aa: CASSQVRRNNEQFF; cdr3_nt: TGTGCCAGCAGCCAAGTTAGGAGGAACAATGAGCAGTTCTTC
clone_size: few; d_call: NA; j_call: TRBJ2-7; v_call: TRBV7-9; cdr3_aa: CASSLVGVRVYEQYF; cdr3_nt: TGTGCCAGCAGCTTAGTAGGGGTAAGGGTCTACGAGCAGTACTTC
clone_size: few; d_call: NA; j_call: TRBJ2-2; v_call: TRBV7-2; cdr3_aa: CASSLVRSLDTGELFF; cdr3_nt: TGTGCCAGCAGCTTAGTAAGGAGCCTCGACACCGGGGAGCTGTTTTTT
clone_size: few; d_call: NA; j_call: TRBJ2-5; v_call: TRBV5-1; cdr3_aa: CASRPTFQETQYF; cdr3_nt: TGCGCCAGCAGACCCACATTCCAAGAGACCCAGTACTTC
clone_size: many; d_call: TRBD1; j_call: TRBJ2-5; v_call: TRBV7-2; cdr3_aa: CASRRQGGQETQYF; cdr3_nt: TGTGCCAGCAGAAGACAGGGGGGCCAAGAGACCCAGTACTTC
clone_size: NA; d_call: TRBD2; j_call: TRBJ2-7; v_call: TRBV6-5; cdr3_aa: CASSYSSGSYSYEQYF; cdr3_nt: TGTGCCAGCAGTTACTCGAGCGGGAGTTACTCCTACGAGCAGTACTTC
clone_size: NA; d_call: NA; j_call: TRBJ1-1; v_call: TRBV20-1; cdr3_aa: CSAGTGTPNTEAFF; cdr3_nt: TGCAGTGCGGGGACCGGGACACCGAACACTGAAGCTTTCTTT
clone_size: few; d_call: NA; j_call: TRBJ2-1; v_call: TRBV24-1; cdr3_aa: CATSGDAVSYNEQFF; cdr3_nt: TGTGCCACCAGTGGGGACGCCGTCTCCTACAATGAGCAGTTCTTC
clone_size: NA; d_call: NA; j_call: TRBJ1-1; v_call: TRBV10-3; cdr3_aa: CAISESISEVQNEAFF; cdr3_nt: TGTGCCATCAGTGAGTCAATCTCGGAGGTCCAAAATGAAGCTTTCTTT
clone_size: NA; d_call: TRBD2; j_call: TRBJ2-1; v_call: TRBV7-2; cdr3_aa: CASSYSGDSYNEQFF; cdr3_nt: TGTGCCAGCAGCTATAGCGGGGACTCCTACAATGAGCAGTTCTTC
clone_size: many; d_call: NA; j_call: TRBJ2-4; v_call: TRBV12-3/TRBV12-4; cdr3_aa: CASKSRPKNIQYF; cdr3_nt: TGTGCCAGCAAATCGAGGCCCAAAAACATTCAGTACTTC
clone_size: many; d_call: NA; j_call: TRBJ2-1; v_call: TRBV12-3/TRBV12-4; cdr3_aa: CASSLLETGRQFF; cdr3_nt: TGTGCCAGCAGTTTACTTGAGACCGGCAGGCAGTTCTTC
clone_size: few; d_call: NA; j_call: TRBJ2-7; v_call: TRBV5-1; cdr3_aa: CASSALVAGGYEQYF; cdr3_nt: TGCGCCAGCAGCGCCTTAGTGGCAGGTGGTTACGAGCAGTACTTC
clone_size: many; d_call: NA; j_call: TRBJ2-7; v_call: TRBV4-2; cdr3_aa: CASSQERGGHPGEQYF; cdr3_nt: TGTGCCAGCAGCCAAGAGCGAGGGGGGCATCCCGGCGAGCAGTACTTC
clone_size: few; d_call: TRBD1; j_call: TRBJ1-2; v_call: TRBV7-9; cdr3_aa: CASSLQGARLVHGYTF; cdr3_nt: TGTGCCAGCAGCTTACAGGGGGCAAGGCTCGTACATGGCTACACCTTC
clone_size: few; d_call: NA; j_call: TRBJ2-1; v_call: TRBV18; cdr3_aa: CASYSSGSHNEQFF; cdr3_nt: TGTGCCAGCTACTCATCCGGGTCCCACAATGAGCAGTTCTTC
clone_size: few; d_call: TRBD1; j_call: TRBJ2-2; v_call: TRBV20-1; cdr3_aa: CSARGTGRNTGELFF; cdr3_nt: TGCAGTGCTAGGGGGACAGGGAGGAACACCGGGGAGCTGTTTTTT
clone_size: few; d_call: NA; j_call: TRBJ1-1; v_call: TRBV12-3/TRBV12-4; cdr3_aa: CASTARPSTEAFF; cdr3_nt: TGTGCCAGCACCGCCCGGCCTTCCACTGAAGCTTTCTTT